A selection of T cell receptor beta chains follows, all from one sample in a study of control samples from healthy donors and cancer patients. Generated by immunoSEQ multiplex PCR, the TCRdb table keeps only in-frame clones and is missing some. The sample includes 100,000 to 150,000 clones, 80% to 90% seen only once; the top ten take around 3%. The sequencing input was blood. Receptors were obtained from a man in his sixties in good health. Both conserved end residues are part of each CDR3. Fields, in order: clone size, CDR3 length, V gene, D gene, J gene, CDR3 protein, CDR3 DNA. D genes are given only for firm matches. Some rows mark clone size as missing; the rest say once, few, many or name a class of expanded clone.

clone size: few
CDR3 length: 14
V gene: TRBV5-1
D gene: -
J gene: TRBJ2-7
CDR3 protein: CASSGDQWAYEQYF
CDR3 DNA: TGCGCCAGCAGCGGGGACCAGTGGGCCTACGAGCAGTACTTC

clone size: -
CDR3 length: 15
V gene: TRBV5-5
D gene: -
J gene: TRBJ2-1
CDR3 protein: CASSLEGASFDEQFF
CDR3 DNA: TGTGCCAGCAGCTTGGAAGGGGCTAGCTTTGATGAGCAGTTCTTC

clone size: -
CDR3 length: 17
V gene: TRBV5-4
D gene: -
J gene: TRBJ1-2
CDR3 protein: CASSLRHGQGQKRGYTF
CDR3 DNA: TGTGCCAGCAGCTTAAGACATGGTCAGGGGCAGAAGCGTGGCTACACCTTC

clone size: -
CDR3 length: 15
V gene: TRBV28
D gene: -
J gene: TRBJ1-6
CDR3 protein: CASSFQVNVDSPLHF
CDR3 DNA: TGTGCCAGCAGTTTCCAGGTTAATGTGGATTCACCCCTCCACTTT

clone size: -
CDR3 length: 18
V gene: TRBV3-1/TRBV3-2
D gene: -
J gene: TRBJ1-3
CDR3 protein: CASSQRRGQSSSGNTIYF
CDR3 DNA: TGTGCCAGCAGCCAGAGACGAGGACAGTCTAGCTCTGGAAACACCATATATTTT

clone size: few
CDR3 length: 15
V gene: TRBV5-1
D gene: -
J gene: TRBJ1-6
CDR3 protein: CASSLDGQYNSPLHF
CDR3 DNA: TGCGCCAGCAGCTTGGACGGACAGTATAATTCACCCCTCCACTTT

clone size: -
CDR3 length: 13
V gene: TRBV7-9
D gene: TRBD1
J gene: TRBJ2-5
CDR3 protein: CASSKTQGGTQYF
CDR3 DNA: TGTGCCAGCAGCAAAACACAGGGGGGTACCCAGTACTTC

clone size: -
CDR3 length: 16
V gene: TRBV15
D gene: -
J gene: TRBJ1-5
CDR3 protein: CATSPSGGYSNQPQHF
CDR3 DNA: TGTGCCACCAGCCCCAGTGGGGGGTATAGCAATCAGCCCCAGCATTTT

clone size: -
CDR3 length: 14
V gene: TRBV3-1/TRBV3-2
D gene: TRBD1
J gene: TRBJ1-6
CDR3 protein: CASSHGQADFPLHF
CDR3 DNA: TGTGCCAGCAGCCACGGACAGGCGGACTTCCCCCTCCACTTT

clone size: -
CDR3 length: 14
V gene: TRBV9
D gene: -
J gene: TRBJ1-4
CDR3 protein: CASSVGVSNEKLFF
CDR3 DNA: TGTGCCAGCAGCGTGGGGGTCTCTAATGAAAAACTGTTTTTT

clone size: -
CDR3 length: 16
V gene: TRBV13
D gene: -
J gene: TRBJ2-7
CDR3 protein: CASSLDQPGLKYEQYF
CDR3 DNA: TGTGCCAGCAGCTTAGATCAGCCAGGACTAAAGTACGAGCAGTACTTC

clone size: -
CDR3 length: 15
V gene: TRBV21-1
D gene: -
J gene: TRBJ1-1
CDR3 protein: CASSKNVFFGIRAFF
CDR3 DNA: TGTGCCAGCAGCAAAAATGTCTTCTTCGGGATACGGGCTTTCTTT

clone size: once
CDR3 length: 17
V gene: TRBV7-2
D gene: -
J gene: TRBJ2-3
CDR3 protein: CASSLQGGATSTDTQYF
CDR3 DNA: TGTGCCAGCAGCTTACAGGGGGGGGCAACTAGCACAGATACGCAGTATTTT

clone size: few
CDR3 length: 14
V gene: TRBV5-4
D gene: TRBD1
J gene: TRBJ1-2
CDR3 protein: CASSLGQGVYGYTF
CDR3 DNA: TGTGCCAGCAGCTTGGGACAGGGGGTCTATGGCTACACCTTC

clone size: -
CDR3 length: 14
V gene: TRBV19
D gene: TRBD1
J gene: TRBJ2-5
CDR3 protein: CASSLDRVQETQYF
CDR3 DNA: TGTGCCAGTAGTTTGGACAGGGTCCAAGAGACCCAGTACTTC

clone size: few
CDR3 length: 16
V gene: TRBV4-2
D gene: TRBD1
J gene: TRBJ1-4
CDR3 protein: CASSQGPGGENEKLFF
CDR3 DNA: TGTGCCAGCAGCCAAGGGCCAGGGGGCGAAAATGAAAAACTGTTTTTT

clone size: few
CDR3 length: 15
V gene: TRBV7-2
D gene: TRBD2
J gene: TRBJ2-5
CDR3 protein: CASSLEGTSEETQYF
CDR3 DNA: TGTGCCAGCAGCTTAGAAGGGACTAGCGAAGAGACCCAGTACTTC

clone size: -
CDR3 length: 15
V gene: TRBV7-5
D gene: -
J gene: TRBJ2-7
CDR3 protein: CARSLRKRTVYEQYF
CDR3 DNA: TGTGCCAGAAGCTTGCGGAAACGAACCGTCTACGAGCAGTACTTC

clone size: -
CDR3 length: 13
V gene: TRBV28
D gene: -
J gene: TRBJ2-3
CDR3 protein: CASSRNSPDTQYF
CDR3 DNA: TGTGCCAGCAGCCGAAATTCCCCAGATACGCAGTATTTT

clone size: -
CDR3 length: 12
V gene: TRBV12-3/TRBV12-4
D gene: -
J gene: TRBJ1-6
CDR3 protein: CASSFGLSPLHF
CDR3 DNA: TGTGCCAGCAGTTTCGGGCTTTCACCCCTCCACTTT

clone size: -
CDR3 length: 14
V gene: TRBV28
D gene: -
J gene: TRBJ1-1
CDR3 protein: CASRSRAFKSEAFF
CDR3 DNA: TGTGCCAGCAGGAGTCGGGCCTTTAAGTCTGAAGCTTTCTTT

clone size: -
CDR3 length: 13
V gene: TRBV6-5
D gene: -
J gene: TRBJ1-1
CDR3 protein: CASSYRVNTEAFF
CDR3 DNA: TGTGCCAGCAGTTACAGAGTGAACACTGAAGCTTTCTTT

clone size: -
CDR3 length: 14
V gene: TRBV27
D gene: TRBD1
J gene: TRBJ1-5
CDR3 protein: CASSAGGAGQPQHF
CDR3 DNA: TGTGCCAGCAGTGCAGGGGGCGCCGGTCAGCCCCAGCATTTT

clone size: few
CDR3 length: 13
V gene: TRBV6-5
D gene: TRBD1
J gene: TRBJ2-7
CDR3 protein: CASSRTGTYEQYF
CDR3 DNA: TGTGCCAGCAGTCGGACAGGGACCTACGAGCAGTACTTC

clone size: -
CDR3 length: 15
V gene: TRBV7-2
D gene: -
J gene: TRBJ2-2
CDR3 protein: CASSLVAYSAGELFF
CDR3 DNA: TGTGCCAGCAGCTTAGTGGCGTATTCCGCCGGGGAGCTGTTTTTT

clone size: -
CDR3 length: 14
V gene: TRBV6-5
D gene: -
J gene: TRBJ1-3
CDR3 protein: CASRAMASGNTIYF
CDR3 DNA: TGTGCCAGCAGAGCCATGGCCTCTGGAAACACCATATATTTT

clone size: -
CDR3 length: 15
V gene: TRBV5-4
D gene: -
J gene: TRBJ1-4
CDR3 protein: CASSLGSQPNEKLFF
CDR3 DNA: TGTGCCAGCAGCTTGGGTAGCCAGCCGAATGAAAAACTGTTTTTT

clone size: -
CDR3 length: 16
V gene: TRBV5-1
D gene: -
J gene: TRBJ1-6
CDR3 protein: CASSFQPGDVNSPLHF
CDR3 DNA: TGCGCCAGCAGCTTCCAACCCGGGGATGTTAATTCACCCCTCCACTTT

clone size: few
CDR3 length: 14
V gene: TRBV18
D gene: TRBD1
J gene: TRBJ2-7
CDR3 protein: CASSPGTGTYEQYF
CDR3 DNA: TGTGCCAGCTCACCCGGGACAGGGACCTACGAGCAGTACTTC

clone size: -
CDR3 length: 13
V gene: TRBV30
D gene: -
J gene: TRBJ1-2
CDR3 protein: CAWSQEGNNGYTF
CDR3 DNA: TGTGCCTGGAGTCAGGAGGGAAATAATGGCTACACCTTC

clone size: -
CDR3 length: 15
V gene: TRBV18
D gene: -
J gene: TRBJ1-4
CDR3 protein: CASSPGIATNEKLFF
CDR3 DNA: TGTGCCAGCTCACCAGGGATCGCAACTAATGAAAAACTGTTTTTT

clone size: -
CDR3 length: 14
V gene: TRBV19
D gene: TRBD1
J gene: TRBJ1-4
CDR3 protein: CASSGQGPNEKLFF
CDR3 DNA: TGTGCCAGTAGTGGACAGGGGCCCAATGAAAAACTGTTTTTT

clone size: few
CDR3 length: 14
V gene: TRBV19
D gene: -
J gene: TRBJ1-1
CDR3 protein: CASLTGTFNTEAFF
CDR3 DNA: TGTGCCAGCCTGACGGGGACATTTAACACTGAAGCTTTCTTT

clone size: few
CDR3 length: 15
V gene: TRBV10-3
D gene: -
J gene: TRBJ1-3
CDR3 protein: CAITNLQGSGNTIYF
CDR3 DNA: TGTGCCATTACAAACCTACAGGGTTCTGGAAACACCATATATTTT

clone size: -
CDR3 length: 16
V gene: TRBV28
D gene: -
J gene: TRBJ1-3
CDR3 protein: CASSLSSTGIGNTIYF
CDR3 DNA: TGTGCCAGCAGTTTATCTTCGACAGGAATTGGAAACACCATATATTTT

clone size: once
CDR3 length: 13
V gene: TRBV2
D gene: -
J gene: TRBJ2-2
CDR3 protein: CASKGGFAGELFF
CDR3 DNA: TGTGCCAGCAAGGGGGGTTTTGCCGGGGAGCTGTTTTTT

clone size: -
CDR3 length: 13
V gene: TRBV28
D gene: -
J gene: TRBJ1-1
CDR3 protein: CASSSTGNTEAFF
CDR3 DNA: TGTGCCAGCAGTTCCACAGGGAACACTGAAGCTTTCTTT

clone size: -
CDR3 length: 11
V gene: TRBV6-5
D gene: -
J gene: TRBJ1-1
CDR3 protein: CAIRWGPEAFF
CDR3 DNA: TGTGCCATCCGATGGGGGCCTGAAGCTTTCTTT

clone size: -
CDR3 length: 15
V gene: TRBV27
D gene: -
J gene: TRBJ1-3
CDR3 protein: CASSDLGTTGNTIYF
CDR3 DNA: TGTGCCAGCAGCGATCTCGGGACAACTGGAAACACCATATATTTT

clone size: -
CDR3 length: 16
V gene: TRBV6-5
D gene: TRBD2
J gene: TRBJ2-7
CDR3 protein: CASSYSLSGTRNEQYF
CDR3 DNA: TGTGCCAGCAGTTACTCGTTATCCGGGACTAGGAACGAGCAGTACTTC

clone size: -
CDR3 length: 18
V gene: TRBV5-1
D gene: -
J gene: TRBJ2-5
CDR3 protein: CASSSTVRRGTFGETQYF
CDR3 DNA: TGCGCCAGCAGCTCGACAGTAAGGCGAGGGACCTTTGGGGAGACCCAGTACTTC

clone size: -
CDR3 length: 15
V gene: TRBV7-2
D gene: -
J gene: TRBJ1-1
CDR3 protein: CASSLLVAVRTEAFF
CDR3 DNA: TGTGCCAGCAGCCTATTAGTAGCAGTTCGCACTGAAGCTTTCTTT

clone size: -
CDR3 length: 15
V gene: TRBV7-8
D gene: -
J gene: TRBJ2-1
CDR3 protein: CASSLPGGSGNEQFF
CDR3 DNA: TGTGCCAGCAGCTTACCAGGGGGGAGTGGCAATGAGCAGTTCTTC

clone size: -
CDR3 length: 14
V gene: TRBV7-9
D gene: -
J gene: TRBJ2-3
CDR3 protein: CASSLGPTPDTQYF
CDR3 DNA: TGTGCCAGCAGCCTCGGACCAACACCAGATACGCAGTATTTT

clone size: -
CDR3 length: 15
V gene: TRBV28
D gene: -
J gene: TRBJ1-5
CDR3 protein: CASSPITDSNQPQHF
CDR3 DNA: TGTGCCAGCAGTCCGATCACGGATAGCAATCAGCCCCAGCATTTT

clone size: -
CDR3 length: 13
V gene: TRBV24-1
D gene: TRBD1
J gene: TRBJ1-1
CDR3 protein: CATSEQGGTEAFF
CDR3 DNA: TGTGCCACCAGTGAACAGGGGGGCACTGAAGCTTTCTTT

clone size: -
CDR3 length: 16
V gene: TRBV6-5
D gene: TRBD2
J gene: TRBJ2-2
CDR3 protein: CASSYLAGGVTGELFF
CDR3 DNA: TGTGCCAGCAGTTACTTGGCGGGGGGAGTTACCGGGGAGCTGTTTTTT

clone size: -
CDR3 length: 15
V gene: TRBV3-1/TRBV3-2
D gene: -
J gene: TRBJ2-3
CDR3 protein: CASSQDHYRTDTQYF
CDR3 DNA: TGTGCCAGCAGCCAAGACCACTATCGCACAGATACGCAGTATTTT

clone size: -
CDR3 length: 15
V gene: TRBV4-1
D gene: -
J gene: TRBJ1-2
CDR3 protein: CASSQQSGANYGYTF
CDR3 DNA: TGCGCCAGCAGCCAGCAATCGGGGGCAAACTATGGCTACACCTTC

clone size: -
CDR3 length: 16
V gene: TRBV18
D gene: -
J gene: TRBJ2-3
CDR3 protein: CASSRLPGLNTDTQYF
CDR3 DNA: TGTGCCAGCTCTCGACTCCCGGGACTCAACACAGATACGCAGTATTTT

clone size: -
CDR3 length: 11
V gene: TRBV11-1
D gene: -
J gene: TRBJ2-5
CDR3 protein: CASRGAATQYF
CDR3 DNA: TGTGCCAGCAGAGGCGCCGCGACCCAGTACTTC

clone size: -
CDR3 length: 15
V gene: TRBV4-1
D gene: -
J gene: TRBJ1-3
CDR3 protein: CASSRSVQVENTIYF
CDR3 DNA: TGCGCCAGCAGCCGATCAGTACAGGTGGAAAACACCATATATTTT

clone size: -
CDR3 length: 12
V gene: TRBV6-5
D gene: TRBD1
J gene: TRBJ2-7
CDR3 protein: CASSRQGYEQYF
CDR3 DNA: TGTGCCAGCAGTCGACAGGGCTACGAGCAGTACTTC

clone size: -
CDR3 length: 14
V gene: TRBV27
D gene: TRBD1
J gene: TRBJ1-4
CDR3 protein: CASSHDRGQEKLFF
CDR3 DNA: TGTGCCAGCAGTCACGACAGGGGGCAGGAAAAACTGTTTTTT

clone size: -
CDR3 length: 15
V gene: TRBV28
D gene: -
J gene: TRBJ1-5
CDR3 protein: CASSRQQGSNQPQHF
CDR3 DNA: TGTGCCAGCAGTCGCCAGCAGGGGAGCAATCAGCCCCAGCATTTT

clone size: once
CDR3 length: 14
V gene: TRBV5-5
D gene: -
J gene: TRBJ1-3
CDR3 protein: CASSGGQSGNTIYF
CDR3 DNA: TGTGCCAGCAGTGGGGGGCAATCTGGAAACACCATATATTTT

clone size: -
CDR3 length: 16
V gene: TRBV7-2
D gene: -
J gene: TRBJ1-5
CDR3 protein: CASSPGGVRGNQPQHF
CDR3 DNA: TGTGCCAGCAGCCCGGGGGGGGTGCGGGGCAATCAGCCCCAGCATTTT

clone size: -
CDR3 length: 16
V gene: TRBV5-1
D gene: TRBD1
J gene: TRBJ2-7
CDR3 protein: CASSLIPGQGPGEQYF
CDR3 DNA: TGCGCCAGCAGCTTGATACCGGGACAGGGACCCGGCGAGCAGTACTTC

clone size: -
CDR3 length: 14
V gene: TRBV19
D gene: TRBD1
J gene: TRBJ1-1
CDR3 protein: CASRRDRADTEAFF
CDR3 DNA: TGTGCCAGTAGGCGGGACAGGGCGGACACTGAAGCTTTCTTT